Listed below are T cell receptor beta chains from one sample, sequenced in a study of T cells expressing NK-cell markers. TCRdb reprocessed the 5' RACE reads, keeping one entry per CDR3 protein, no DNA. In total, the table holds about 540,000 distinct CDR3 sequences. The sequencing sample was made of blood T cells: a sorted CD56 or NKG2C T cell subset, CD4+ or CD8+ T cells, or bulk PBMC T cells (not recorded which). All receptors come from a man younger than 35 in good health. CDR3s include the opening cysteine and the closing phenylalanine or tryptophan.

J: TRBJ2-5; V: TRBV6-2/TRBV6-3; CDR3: CASSSGTRRTQYF
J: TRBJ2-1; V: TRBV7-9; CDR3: CASRRTTSGRGDEQFF
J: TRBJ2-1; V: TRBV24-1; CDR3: CATSDPERGGAYNEQFF
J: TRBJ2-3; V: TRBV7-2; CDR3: CASSPIHRSDTQYF
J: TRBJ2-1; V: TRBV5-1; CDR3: CASSTGAAGAKQFF
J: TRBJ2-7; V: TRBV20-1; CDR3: CSARDPYGSYEQYF
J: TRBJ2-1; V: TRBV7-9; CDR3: CASSLVGLRDSFSYNEQFF
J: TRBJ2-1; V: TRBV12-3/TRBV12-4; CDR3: CASSRTGPRNEQFF
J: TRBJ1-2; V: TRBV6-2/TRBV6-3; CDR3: CASTEGGQVSSGYTF
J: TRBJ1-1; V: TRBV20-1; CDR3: CSPARGTEAFF
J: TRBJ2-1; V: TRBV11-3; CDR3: CASSFGTGMQYEQFF
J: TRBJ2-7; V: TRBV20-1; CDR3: CSARSTLGDHSYEQYF
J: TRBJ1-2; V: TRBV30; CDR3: CAWSPGTANNYGYTF